This T cell receptor beta chain was found in a study of OX40 agonist ivuxolimab in advanced cancers. Study results and limitations: Mean expanded clone counts were higher in CD8+ than CD4+ T cells.

V was clipped by 2 bases and J by 0 bases, with 11 bases between them. CDR3 length equals 15 residues. Looked up from germline, CDR1 is SGHTA and CDR2 is FQGNSA. Patients with a history of autoimmune disease or on systemic immunosuppression were excluded. The sampling schedule covered blood at baseline, cycle 4 day 1, and cycle 7 day 1. As regards this clone: Its antigen is not known.

The repertoire was sequenced with immunoSEQ multiplex PCR; TCRdb's copy has only in-frame clones and lacks some. The table lists about 90,000 clones, roughly 90% of them singletons. The material was CD4+ or CD8+ T cells sorted from blood, obtained in a trial of the OX40 agonist ivuxolimab. The sequence came from an adult with an advanced solid tumor such as melanoma, head and neck, liver or kidney cancer. The chain joins TRBV7-2 to TRBJ2-7, with a tentative D call TRBD1 (5 bases). The CDR3 loop reads CASSLTGQSSYEQYF. CDR3 nucleotide sequence: TGTGCCAGCAGCTTAACCGGACAAAGCTCCTACGAGCAGTACTTC.